This T cell receptor (beta chain) was found in a study of identical twins. The V segment lost 5 bases and the J segment 3 bases; nucleotides outside the gene matches: 11. Germline-derived CDR1 and CDR2 are DFQATT and SNEGSKA (reference sequence). The CDR3 runs 16 residues. A universal primer binding site was introduced by template switching. The final cDNA contained unique molecular identifiers. TCRdb used MiXCR to reprocess the 5' RACE reads, holding one entry per CDR3 protein. The sample carries approximately 600,000 distinct CDR3 sequences, about 7.6% recorded once. This sample was shared with a second study, whose subject was yellow fever vaccine responses in identical twins.

The specimen sequenced was PBMCs. This TCR derives from a woman younger than 30 in good health. This sequence joins TRBV20-1 and TRBJ2-1; 9 nucleotides agree with TRBD2. The CDR3 sequence is CSAWTSVGAGYNEQFF. CDR3 nucleotides: TGCAGTGCTTGGACTAGCGTGGGGGCCGGCTACAATGAGCAGTTCTTC.